The 24 T cell receptor beta chains below all came from one sample that was sequenced in a study of cytomegalovirus exposure and HLA in healthy donors. Both 60 Vbeta primers and 13 Jbeta primers went into the PCR. Produced via immunoSEQ multiplex PCR; TCRdb's table is partial and in-frame only. The table shows roughly 180,000 clones, with approximately 80% occurring only once. Sequencing was done on a sample of PBMCs. The receptors originated from a man aged 30-40 years in good health and CMV-seronegative.

The chain has TRBV28 and TRBJ2-7; 8 bases fit TRBD2. Germline CDR1 is MDHEN and CDR2 is SYDVKM. The CDR3 length is 15 residues. Trimming cost V 3 bases and J 0 bases; bases outside gene matches: 4. CDR3 protein: CASSFPAGVSYEQYF. DNA for the CDR3: TGTGCCAGCAGTTTTCCAGCGGGAGTCTCCTACGAGCAGTACTTC.

This clone appeared a few times. The rearrangement links TRBV19 to TRBJ1-1; 8 nucleotides line up with TRBD1. This CDR3 spans 14 amino acids. CDR1 LNHDA and CDR2 SQIVND come from the germline V gene (reference sequence). Unmatched junction bases numbered 7, after V lost 10 bases and J lost 0 bases. CDR3 amino acids: CATRQGSVNTEAFF. The CDR3 nucleotides are TGTGCCACCAGACAGGGGAGCGTGAACACTGAAGCTTTCTTT.

V and J are TRBV2 and TRBJ1-4; D perhaps matches TRBD1 (6 bases). Germline V gene data show CDR1 as SNHLY and CDR2 as FYNNEI. The V gene lost 7 bases and the J gene lost 7 bases, with 19 bases spanning the gap. This CDR3 is 15 amino acids long. CDR3 coding DNA: TGTGCCAGCAAACTCCACCGGGACATAACTGAAAAACTGTTTTTT. This codes for CASKLHRDITEKLFF.

This clone was seen a few times. V usage is TRBV30 and J usage is TRBJ2-7, with 14 bases fitting TRBD2. J was trimmed by 4 bases and V by 8 bases; bases with no gene match: 22. The germline CDR1 and CDR2 sequences are GTSNPN and SVGIG (reference sequence). This CDR3 region has 19 residues. The CDR3: CAGRGGEMTSGRAGYEQYF. CDR3 bases: TGTGCCGGCAGAGGGGGAGAAATGACTAGCGGGAGGGCCGGGTACGAGCAGTACTTC.

This clone was picked up one time. This chain links TRBV6-5 with TRBJ1-2; 8 nucleotides match TRBD1. This CDR3 contains 15 residues. Trimming removed 5 bases from V and 3 bases from J; junction bases left unmatched: 8. Germline CDR1 and CDR2: MNHEY and SVGAGI. The CDR3 loop is CASSPQGGFHYGYTF. The CDR3 DNA reads as TGTGCCAGCAGTCCACAGGGGGGATTCCACTATGGCTACACCTTC.

This chain connects TRBV7-6 to TRBJ2-2; D may be TRBD2 (6 bases). With 3 bases removed from V and 5 bases from J, the gap between germline ends came to 13 bases. The CDR3 loop spans 15 amino acids. Germline V gene sequence: CDR1 SGHVS, CDR2 FNYEAQ. CDR3 amino acids: CASSFSGGITGELFF. The CDR3 nucleotides are TGTGCCAGCAGCTTTTCGGGCGGGATAACCGGGGAGCTGTTTTTT. The full variable domain, with the rest looked up from reference TRBV7-6 and TRBJ2-2, is GAGVSQSPRYKVTKRGQDVALRCDPISGHVSLYWYRQALGQGPEFLTYFNYEAQQDKSGLPNDRFSAERPEGSISTLTIQRTEQRDSAMYRCASSFSGGITGELFFGEGSRLTVL.

The rearrangement links TRBV7-9 to TRBJ2-2; 7 nucleotides align to TRBD1. Losses at the gene ends were 5 bases for V and 4 bases for J; bases not matched to a gene: 7. This CDR3 contains 15 residues. CDR1 and CDR2 (germline): SEHNR, FQNEAQ (reference sequence). CDR3 sequence reads: CASSLDRAGTGELFF. The CDR3 DNA reads TGTGCCAGCAGCCTCGACAGGGCCGGCACCGGGGAGCTGTTTTTT.

The chain has TRBV11-2 and TRBJ1-1; 9 nucleotides agree with TRBD1. The CDR3 spans 13 residues. Germline V gene sequence: CDR1 SGHAT, CDR2 FQNNGV. V lost 5 bases and J lost 10; bases outside the gene matches: 8. The CDR3 DNA is TGTGCCAGCAGCATGGACAGGGGTGGTAGAGCTTTCTTT. This codes for CASSMDRGGRAFF. The whole variable domain, remainder taken from reference TRBV11-2 and TRBJ1-1, is EAGVAQSPRYKIIEKRQSVAFWCNPISGHATLYWYQQILGQGPKLLIQFQNNGVVDDSQLPKDRFSAERLKGVDSTLKIQPAKLEDSAVYLCASSMDRGGRAFFGQGTRLTVV.

DNA for the CDR3: TGTGCCAGCAGTTTGGGACTAGCGGGAAGCACAGATACGCAGTATTTT. Protein: CASSLGLAGSTDTQYF. The rearrangement uses TRBV28 and TRBJ2-3; 13 bases line up with TRBD2. V gave up 3 bases and J gave up 0 bases; unmatched junction bases: 0. The CDR3 covers 16 residues. CDR1 and CDR2 from the germline V gene are MDHEN and SYDVKM.

This clone was detected once. This rearrangement joins TRBV4-2 to TRBJ2-7; 10 nucleotides agree with TRBD2. Germline assignment: CDR1 LGHNA and CDR2 YNFKEQ. V lost 0 bases to trimming and J lost 3 bases; unmatched junction nucleotides: 11. The CDR3 runs 18 residues. This CDR3 is CASSQEGVRTSGNYEQYF. The CDR3 nucleotides are TGTGCCAGCAGCCAAGAGGGCGTACGGACTAGCGGAAACTACGAGCAGTACTTC.

The DNA of the CDR3 is TGTGCCAGCAGCGTACATAAGAGGGCCCCCACCGGGGAGCTGTTTTTT. Residues: CASSVHKRAPTGELFF. The chain joins TRBV9 to TRBJ2-2, with TRBD2 as a possible D gene (5 bases). Deletions cut 1 base from V and 4 bases from J, with 14 bases between. This CDR3 has 16 residues. Looked up from germline, CDR1 is SGDLS and CDR2 is YYNGEE.

In the case of this clone: One end of the junction does not line up with germline, which may come from a read error. V usage is TRBV7-9 and J usage is TRBJ2-7, with D perhaps matching TRBD2 (5 bases). Germline values: CDR1 SEHNR, CDR2 FQNEAQ (reference sequence). The CDR3 runs to 11 residues. The CDR3: CSSSSRLEQYF. The DNA of the CDR3 is TGTTCCAGCAGCTCTAGACTAGAGCAGTACTTC.

The chain combines TRBV5-1 with TRBJ2-7; D might be TRBD1 (6 bases). V was clipped by 2 bases and J by 4 bases, with 22 bases between them. Germline CDR1 and CDR2: SGHRS and YFSETQ. CDR3 size: 17 residues. CDR3 loop: CASSLTSRGSGVYEQYF. CDR3 sequence (DNA): TGCGCCAGCAGCTTAACCTCAAGGGGGAGTGGGGTATACGAGCAGTACTTC.

This chain connects TRBV9 to TRBJ1-4; D remains unclear. The length of the CDR3 is 14 residues. Germline V gene sequence: CDR1 SGDLS, CDR2 YYNGEE. V dropped 4 bases and J dropped 8 bases, with 15 bases sitting between them. The CDR3 DNA reads as TGTGCCAGCAGCCCGTGGTCCGGGAACGAAAAACTGTTTTTT. Protein: CASSPWSGNEKLFF.

The chain has TRBV29-1 and TRBJ2-3, with D tentatively TRBD1 (6 bases). The V gene's germline CDR1 is SQVTM and CDR2 ANQGSEA. The CDR3 length is 13 residues. With 5 bases removed from V and 0 bases from J, the gap between germline ends came to 9 bases. CDR3 loop: CSVSGDSTDTQYF. DNA of the CDR3: TGCAGCGTTTCAGGGGATAGCACAGATACGCAGTATTTT.

The chain couples TRBV19 to TRBJ1-5; TRBD1 aligns across 9 bases. V shed 3 bases and J 8 bases; nucleotides not matched to a gene: 8. This CDR3 spans 15 amino acids. Germline V gene data show CDR1 as LNHDA and CDR2 as SQIVND (reference sequence). The DNA of the CDR3 is TGTGCCAGTAGTATGGGACAGGGCTGGGCCGAGCCCCAGCATTTT. Translation: CASSMGQGWAEPQHF.

This clone turned up a few times. The sample has other DNA sequences that encode this CDR3 too. V usage is TRBV30 and J usage is TRBJ2-7, with TRBD1 identical over 9 bases. From germline, CDR1 is GTSNPN and CDR2 SVGIG (reference sequence). Trimming took 0 bases from V and 3 from J; bases not matched to a gene: 0. The CDR3 is 13 residues long. The CDR3 region is CAWSVDRGYEQYF. CDR3 bases: TGTGCCTGGAGTGTGGACAGGGGCTACGAGCAGTACTTC.

A single count supports this clone. The V and J genes are TRBV7-2 and TRBJ2-7, with 8 bases fitting TRBD1. J was trimmed by 5 bases and V by 2 bases; bases with no gene match: 8. The germline CDR1 and CDR2 sequences are SGHTA and FQGNSA. The CDR3 covers 15 residues. CDR3 nucleotide sequence: TGTGCCAGCAGCTTATGGACAGGGTTCCGGGACGAGCAGTACTTC. It encodes CASSLWTGFRDEQYF.

This clone was observed a handful of times. V and J are TRBV5-1 and TRBJ2-3; TRBD2 matches 10 bases. Germline V gene lookup returns CDR1 SGHRS and CDR2 YFSETQ. V dropped 4 bases and J dropped 0; count of bases not matched to a gene: 2. This CDR3 contains 15 residues. CDR3 nucleotide sequence: TGCGCCAGCAGCGGGGGACTAGCGAGCACAGATACGCAGTATTTT. It specifies CASSGGLASTDTQYF. Full variable domain (outside the CDR3, taken from reference TRBV5-1 and TRBJ2-3): KAGVTQTPRYLIKTRGQQVTLSCSPISGHRSVSWYQQTPGQGLQFLFEYFSETQRNKGNFPGRFSGRQFSNSRSEMNVSTLELGDSALYLCASSGGLASTDTQYFGPGTRLTVL.

The V call is TRBV6-5, the J call TRBJ2-7; 7 bases line up with TRBD2. Germline CDR1 and CDR2: MNHEY and SVGAGI. V dropped 5 bases and J dropped 1; count of bases not matched to a gene: 2. CDR3 length: 13 residues. CDR3 amino acids: CASSLAESYEQYF. DNA of the CDR3: TGTGCCAGCAGTCTAGCGGAGTCCTACGAGCAGTACTTC.

This clone was seen a handful of times. V usage is TRBV28 and J usage is TRBJ2-7; 13 bases map to TRBD2. This CDR3 spans 15 amino acids. Germline trimming cut 3 bases from V and 4 bases from J; bases unmatched to any gene: 3. In germline, CDR1 is MDHEN, CDR2 SYDVKM. As DNA, the CDR3 is TGTGCCAGCAGTTTCGGGACTAGCGGGACTTACGAGCAGTACTTC. This encodes CASSFGTSGTYEQYF.

This clone was seen a handful of times. The chain links TRBV2 to TRBJ2-7; 8 nucleotides match TRBD1. Germline assignment: CDR1 SNHLY and CDR2 FYNNEI. Germline trimming cut 3 bases from V and 2 bases from J; bases unmatched to any gene: 9. This CDR3 has 16 residues. The CDR3 nucleotides read TGTGCCAGCAGTGATGATGGGGACAGGCGGCCCTACGAGCAGTACTTC. Translating gives CASSDDGDRRPYEQYF.

The chain combines TRBV5-1 with TRBJ2-1; the match to TRBD2 covers 8 bases. The CDR3 has 17 amino acids. The germline V gene encodes CDR1 SGHRS and CDR2 YFSETQ. The junction had 13 bases not matched to a gene; V was cut back by 0 bases and J by 8 bases. The CDR3 DNA is TGCGCCAGCAGCTTGGCCTTCTCGGGGGGGGCCCGGGATGAGCAGTTCTTC. Its translation: CASSLAFSGGARDEQFF.

This clone was counted once. The rearrangement links TRBV4-1 to TRBJ1-1; D possibly corresponds to TRBD1 (6 bases). Germline V gives CDR1 MGHRA, CDR2 YSYEKL. The V gene lost 0 bases and the J gene lost 3 bases, with 14 bases spanning the gap. This CDR3 spans 16 amino acids. The CDR3 DNA is TGCGCCAGCAGCCAAGATCGGGGGGCGTTTGACACTGAAGCTTTCTTT. It is translated as CASSQDRGAFDTEAFF.